This is a list of T cell receptor beta chains from one sample in a study of vaccination effects on CD4 cells after COVID-19. Data came from immunoSEQ multiplex PCR; TCRdb stores just in-frame clones and leaves some out. The profile shows tens of thousands of clones, 74% of them singletons. These receptors lack a known antigen. The material sequenced was CD4+ T cells from PBMCs cultured without peptide, taken after COVID-19 vaccination. These receptors originate from a human donor who received a COVID-19 vaccine. Each CDR3 is given with its conserved first and last residue. The D gene is left open where the match is weak. Size is omitted from some rows. Given values are once, few, many or a class for expanded clones.

>NA|TRBJ1-2|TRBV7-8|NA
CASSWNRAREGYTF
TGTGCCAGCAGCTGGAACCGGGCCCGGGAGGGCTACACCTTC
>NA|TRBJ2-5|TRBV21-1|NA
CASSTGQGWKETQYF
TGTGCCAGCAGCACGGGACAGGGGTGGAAGGAGACCCAGTACTTC
>NA|TRBJ2-3|TRBV9|NA
CASSVGEDTQYF
TGTGCCAGCAGCGTAGGAGAGGATACGCAGTATTTT
>NA|TRBJ1-5|TRBV5-1|NA
CASSLYGGNQPQHF
TGCGCCAGCAGCTTGTATGGGGGCAATCAGCCCCAGCATTTT
>NA|TRBJ2-2|TRBV14|NA
CASSPSLGRITGELFF
TGTGCCAGCAGCCCCTCCTTAGGTCGGATCACCGGGGAGCTGTTTTTT
>NA|TRBJ2-1|TRBV28|NA
CASSLYDRNNEQFF
TGTGCCAGCAGTTTATATGACAGAAACAATGAGCAGTTCTTC
>NA|TRBJ2-3|TRBV4-3|NA
CASSQRTGFTDTQYF
TGCGCCAGCAGCCAAAGAACGGGGTTCACAGATACGCAGTATTTT
>NA|TRBJ2-3|TRBV4-1|TRBD2
CASSQGVAGVVSTDTQYF
TGCGCCAGCAGCCAAGGGGTAGCGGGGGTTGTCAGCACAGATACGCAGTATTTT
>few|TRBJ1-6|TRBV5-1|NA
CASPLSLISSYNSPLHF
TGCGCCAGCCCCTTGTCCTTAATTAGCTCCTATAATTCACCCCTCCACTTT
>NA|TRBJ1-2|TRBV28|NA
CASSLRYGYTF
TGTGCCAGCAGTTTACGGTATGGCTACACCTTC
>once|TRBJ1-4|TRBV10-2|NA
CASREGVNNEKLFF
TGCGCCAGCAGGGAGGGGGTCAATAATGAAAAACTGTTTTTT
>NA|TRBJ1-4|TRBV9|NA
CASSVGGSDEKLFF
TGTGCCAGCAGCGTAGGGGGGTCAGATGAAAAACTGTTTTTT
>NA|TRBJ1-1|TRBV18|TRBD1
CATQSVQGRNTEAFF
TGTGCCACCCAGAGTGTACAGGGGAGAAACACTGAAGCTTTCTTT
>NA|TRBJ2-1|TRBV5-5|NA
CASSLVRQYNEQFF
TGTGCCAGCAGCTTGGTGAGACAGTACAATGAGCAGTTCTTC
>once|TRBJ2-5|TRBV24-1|TRBD1
CATSRGQGVEETQYF
TGTGCCACCAGTCGTGGACAGGGGGTAGAAGAGACCCAGTACTTC
>NA|TRBJ1-4|TRBV30|NA
CALMDRTNEKLFF
TGTGCCTTGATGGACAGAACTAATGAAAAACTGTTTTTT
>NA|TRBJ1-2|TRBV30|NA
CAWSVLGGRDGYTF
TGTGCCTGGAGTGTACTCGGGGGGCGAGATGGCTACACCTTC
>few|TRBJ1-2|TRBV4-1|NA
CASSLATANYGYTF
TGCGCCAGCAGCCTAGCGACAGCTAACTATGGCTACACCTTC
>NA|TRBJ2-1|TRBV6-5|NA
CASKRGSKNEQFF
TGTGCCAGCAAAAGGGGCTCTAAGAATGAGCAGTTCTTC
>NA|TRBJ1-1|TRBV3-1/TRBV3-2|NA
CASSQDQSGRQAVF
TGTGCCAGCAGCCAAGATCAGTCAGGGCGGCAGGCGGTCTTT
>NA|TRBJ1-2|TRBV18|NA
CASSLSDRYGYTF
TGTGCCAGCTCACTCTCCGACAGATATGGCTACACCTTC
>NA|TRBJ2-1|TRBV5-1|NA
CASSLTVPYNEQFF
TGCGCCAGCAGCTTGACAGTACCCTACAATGAGCAGTTCTTC
>NA|TRBJ1-5|TRBV18|TRBD1
CASSLQGGIGNQPQHF
TGTGCCAGCTCCCTACAGGGGGGGATTGGCAATCAGCCCCAGCATTTT
>NA|TRBJ1-5|TRBV19|NA
CASTAGPYSNQPQHF
TGTGCCAGTACCGCGGGACCTTATAGCAATCAGCCCCAGCATTTT
>NA|TRBJ1-4|TRBV19|NA
CASSWGSGEKLFF
TGTGCCAGTAGTTGGGGGAGTGGTGAAAAACTGTTTTTT
>few|TRBJ1-2|TRBV4-1|NA
CASSQVGQRVGYTF
TGCGCCAGCAGCCAAGTCGGACAGAGGGTAGGCTACACCTTC
>NA|TRBJ2-1|TRBV5-1|NA
CASSFSGTATYNEQFF
TGCGCCAGCAGCTTTAGCGGGACAGCTACCTACAATGAGCAGTTCTTC
>NA|TRBJ2-2|TRBV28|NA
CASSFSYPGENTGELFF
TGTGCCAGCAGTTTCTCCTACCCGGGGGAAAACACCGGGGAGCTGTTTTTT
>NA|TRBJ2-3|TRBV27|TRBD2
CASRPAGSDTQYF
TGTGCCAGCAGGCCAGCGGGGTCAGATACGCAGTATTTT
>once|TRBJ1-5|TRBV7-2|NA
CASSLDAGFPRIQPQHF
TGTGCCAGCAGCTTAGATGCGGGCTTTCCGCGGATCCAGCCCCAGCATTTT
>few|TRBJ1-2|TRBV12-3/TRBV12-4|NA
CASSLGGGYTF
TGTGCCAGCAGTTTGGGGGGTGGCTACACCTTC
>few|TRBJ2-5|TRBV7-9|TRBD2
CASSLGGGQGTQYF
TGTGCCAGCAGCTTAGGCGGGGGGCAGGGGACCCAGTACTTC